These T cell receptor beta chains were read from a single sample in a study of control samples from healthy donors and cancer patients. The method was immunoSEQ multiplex PCR; TCRdb's version includes in-frame clones alone and lacks a portion of them. The sample consists of fewer than 85,000 clones, around 91% of them appearing once. Sequences were obtained from blood. The receptor source for this set is a man younger than 40 in good health. Both conserved end residues are part of each CDR3. Fields, in order: clone size, V gene, D gene, J gene, CDR3 protein, CDR3 DNA. A D gene is named only where the DNA matches it firmly. Size values are once, few and many counts, or a class for expanded clones, and some rows have none.

>.|TRBV5-4|.|TRBJ1-2
CASTGRRPLINYGYTF
TGTGCCAGCACCGGGAGGAGACCTCTAATTAACTATGGCTACACCTTC
>.|TRBV5-6|TRBD1|TRBJ1-2
CASSLVFTGGAHYGYTF
TGTGCCAGCAGCTTGGTCTTTACAGGGGGCGCCCATTATGGCTACACCTTC
>.|TRBV7-9|.|TRBJ2-7
CASSSPPVRADFYEQYF
TGTGCCAGCAGCTCCCCGCCGGTGAGGGCGGATTTCTACGAGCAGTACTTC
>.|TRBV3-1/TRBV3-2|.|TRBJ1-6
CASSHLGERGTPLHF
TGTGCCAGCAGCCACCTGGGGGAGAGAGGGACACCCCTCCACTTT
>.|TRBV14|.|TRBJ2-2
CASSPWGTNTGELFF
TGTGCCAGCAGCCCCTGGGGCACGAACACCGGGGAGCTGTTTTTT
>.|TRBV4-2|TRBD1|TRBJ2-5
CASSQPLGGSETQYF
TGTGCCAGCAGCCAACCACTAGGGGGCTCGGAGACCCAGTACTTC
>.|TRBV7-9|.|TRBJ1-2
CASSLTGGYTF
TGTGCCAGCAGCTTAACAGGCGGCTACACCTTC
>.|TRBV30|.|TRBJ1-3
CAWSVSGGRGLIGNTIYF
TGTGCCTGGAGTGTATCGGGAGGACGGGGCTTAATTGGAAACACCATATATTTT
>.|TRBV29-1|.|TRBJ1-2
CSVEKGGYGYTF
TGCAGCGTTGAAAAAGGAGGGTATGGCTACACCTTC
>once|TRBV9|TRBD2|TRBJ2-7
CASSVAGGPYEQYF
TGTGCCAGCAGCGTAGCGGGGGGGCCTTACGAGCAGTACTTC
>.|TRBV4-1|TRBD1|TRBJ2-7
CASSPHTDREYEQYF
TGCGCCAGCAGCCCGCACACGGACAGGGAGTACGAGCAGTACTTC
>.|TRBV2|.|TRBJ1-1
CASSEAKDTEAFF
TGTGCCAGCAGTGAAGCTAAGGACACTGAAGCTTTCTTT
>.|TRBV10-3|.|TRBJ1-6
CAISEPETPSSYNSPLHF
TGTGCCATCAGTGAGCCCGAGACCCCCAGCTCCTATAATTCACCCCTCCACTTT